This is a list of T cell receptor beta chains from one sample in a study of CD8 T cells in ankylosing spondylitis. MiXCR, applied by TCRdb to the 5' RACE reads, yields one record per CDR3 protein. The top ten hold 5.1% of the sample, which has around 99,000 distinct CDR3 sequences, just under 9% seen once. Sequencing used blood, either unsorted or a sorted T cell fraction (not recorded which). Receptors originate from a male donor with ankylosing spondylitis or in good health (not recorded which). Both conserved end residues are part of each CDR3. Each record gives: CDR3 length, V gene, J gene, CDR3 protein.

18	TRBV24-1	TRBJ2-5	CATSDRLAGGHYQETQYF
12	TRBV12-3/TRBV12-4	TRBJ1-1	CASSFGGGEAFF
11	TRBV12-3/TRBV12-4	TRBJ2-5	CASSTKETQYF
15	TRBV9	TRBJ2-1	CASSVGTSDYNEQFF
14	TRBV28	TRBJ1-6	CASSWGQPNSPLHF
15	TRBV9	TRBJ2-4	CASSVVSQGAGIQYF
14	TRBV9	TRBJ2-3	CASSVGQSTDTQYF
13	TRBV2	TRBJ2-7	CASSGVGDYEQYF
14	TRBV9	TRBJ2-1	CASSVASSYNEQFF
13	TRBV6-6	TRBJ2-1	CASRALGYGEQFF
12	TRBV20-1	TRBJ2-3	CSARERTDTQYF
15	TRBV5-1	TRBJ2-7	CASSLTGIVGYEQYF